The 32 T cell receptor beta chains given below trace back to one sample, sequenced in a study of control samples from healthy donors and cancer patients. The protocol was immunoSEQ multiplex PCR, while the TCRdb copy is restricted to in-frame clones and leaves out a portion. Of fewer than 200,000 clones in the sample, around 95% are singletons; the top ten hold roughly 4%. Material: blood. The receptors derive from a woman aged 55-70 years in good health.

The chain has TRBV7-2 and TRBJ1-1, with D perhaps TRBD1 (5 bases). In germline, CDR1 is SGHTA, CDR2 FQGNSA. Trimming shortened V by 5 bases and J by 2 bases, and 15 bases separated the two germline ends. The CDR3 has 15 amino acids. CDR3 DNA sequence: TGTGCCAGCAGCACAAAACCCGGACAAAACACTGAAGCTTTCTTT. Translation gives CASSTKPGQNTEAFF.

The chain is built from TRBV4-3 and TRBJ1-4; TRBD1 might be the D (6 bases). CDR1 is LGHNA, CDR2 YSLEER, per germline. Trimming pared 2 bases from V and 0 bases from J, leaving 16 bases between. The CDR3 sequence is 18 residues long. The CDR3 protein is CASSQNTQGRATNEKLFF. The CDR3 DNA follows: TGCGCCAGCAGCCAAAACACACAGGGCCGCGCAACTAATGAAAAACTGTTTTTT.

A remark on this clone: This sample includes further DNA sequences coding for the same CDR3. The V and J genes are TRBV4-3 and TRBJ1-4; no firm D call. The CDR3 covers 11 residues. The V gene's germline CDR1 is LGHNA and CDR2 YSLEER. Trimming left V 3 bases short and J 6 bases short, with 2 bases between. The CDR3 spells CASSQDEKLFF. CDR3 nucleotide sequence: TGCGCCAGCAGCCAGGATGAAAAACTGTTTTTT.

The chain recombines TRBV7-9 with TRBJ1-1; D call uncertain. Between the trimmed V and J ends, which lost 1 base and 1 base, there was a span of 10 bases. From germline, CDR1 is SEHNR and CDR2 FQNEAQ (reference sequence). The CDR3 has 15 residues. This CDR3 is CASSLGAARNTEAFF. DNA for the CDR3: TGTGCCAGCAGCTTAGGGGCGGCGCGGAACACTGAAGCTTTCTTT.

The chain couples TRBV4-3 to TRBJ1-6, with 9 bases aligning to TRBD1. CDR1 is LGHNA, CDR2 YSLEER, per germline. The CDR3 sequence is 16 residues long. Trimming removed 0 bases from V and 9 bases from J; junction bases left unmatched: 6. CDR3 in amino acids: CASSQESRTGVSPLHF. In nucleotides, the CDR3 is TGCGCCAGCAGCCAAGAATCCAGGACAGGGGTTTCACCCCTCCACTTT.

CDR3 in DNA: TGTGCCAGCAGCCTAGAAACGACAGGAAGCACAGATACGCAGTATTTT. Its translation: CASSLETTGSTDTQYF. The chain recombines TRBV9 with TRBJ2-3, with D possibly matching TRBD1 (6 bases). Germline assignment: CDR1 SGDLS and CDR2 YYNGEE. Trimming left V 4 bases short and J 0 bases short, with 15 bases between. CDR3 length equals 16 residues. The whole variable domain, filled in from reference TRBV9 and TRBJ2-3, reads DSGVTQTPKHLITATGQRVTLRCSPRSGDLSVYWYQQSLDQGLQFLIQYYNGEERAKGNILERFSAQQFPDLHSELNLSSLELGDSALYFCASSLETTGSTDTQYFGPGTRLTVL.

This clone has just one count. CDR3 residues: CASSLAGGYNEQFF. As DNA, the CDR3 is TGTGCCAGCAGCTTAGCGGGCGGGTACAATGAGCAGTTCTTC. This rearrangement joins TRBV7-9 to TRBJ2-1, with D perhaps matching TRBD2 (5 bases). CDR1 SEHNR and CDR2 FQNEAQ come from the germline V gene (reference sequence). V lost 0 bases and J lost 4, with 7 bases in between. This CDR3 is 14 amino acids long. The complete variable domain, with remaining parts taken from reference TRBV7-9 and TRBJ2-1, reads DTGVSQNPRHKITKRGQNVTFRCDPISEHNRLYWYRQTLGQGPEFLTYFQNEAQLEKSRLLSDRFSAERPKGSFSTLEIQRTEQGDSAMYLCASSLAGGYNEQFFGPGTRLTVL.

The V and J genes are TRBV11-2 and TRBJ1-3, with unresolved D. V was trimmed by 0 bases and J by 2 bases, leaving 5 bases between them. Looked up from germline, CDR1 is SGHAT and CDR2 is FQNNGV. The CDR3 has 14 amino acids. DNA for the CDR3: TGTGCCAGCAGCTTAGATCTTCCTGGAAACACCATATATTTT. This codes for CASSLDLPGNTIYF.

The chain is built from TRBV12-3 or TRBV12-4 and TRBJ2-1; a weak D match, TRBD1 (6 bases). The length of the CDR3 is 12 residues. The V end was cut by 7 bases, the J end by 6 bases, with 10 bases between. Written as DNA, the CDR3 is TGTGCCAGCAAGGGGGTGATCAATGAGCAGTTCTTC. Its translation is CASKGVINEQFF.

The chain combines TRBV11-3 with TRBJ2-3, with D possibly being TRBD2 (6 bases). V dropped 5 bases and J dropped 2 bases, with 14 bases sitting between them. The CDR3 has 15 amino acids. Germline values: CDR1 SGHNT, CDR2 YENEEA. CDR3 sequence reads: CASSRGVHPTDTQYF. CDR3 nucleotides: TGTGCCAGCAGCCGCGGGGTACATCCCACAGATACGCAGTATTTT.

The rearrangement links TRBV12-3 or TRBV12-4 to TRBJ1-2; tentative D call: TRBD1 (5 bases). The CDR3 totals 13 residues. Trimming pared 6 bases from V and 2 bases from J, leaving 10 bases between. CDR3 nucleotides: TGTGCCAGCAGCCTAGAGGGGAACTATGGCTACACCTTC. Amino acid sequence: CASSLEGNYGYTF.

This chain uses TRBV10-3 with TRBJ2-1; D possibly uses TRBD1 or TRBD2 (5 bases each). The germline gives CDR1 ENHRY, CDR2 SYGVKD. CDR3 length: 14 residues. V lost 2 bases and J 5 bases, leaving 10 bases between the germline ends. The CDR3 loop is CAISERGSDNEQFF. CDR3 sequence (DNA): TGTGCCATCAGTGAGAGGGGTAGCGACAATGAGCAGTTCTTC.

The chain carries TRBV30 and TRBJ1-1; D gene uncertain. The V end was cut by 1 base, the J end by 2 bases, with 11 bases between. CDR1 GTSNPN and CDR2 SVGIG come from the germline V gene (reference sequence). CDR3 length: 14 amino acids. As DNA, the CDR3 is TGTGCCTGGAGTGGGGGTGGTTACAACACTGAAGCTTTCTTT. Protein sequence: CAWSGGGYNTEAFF.

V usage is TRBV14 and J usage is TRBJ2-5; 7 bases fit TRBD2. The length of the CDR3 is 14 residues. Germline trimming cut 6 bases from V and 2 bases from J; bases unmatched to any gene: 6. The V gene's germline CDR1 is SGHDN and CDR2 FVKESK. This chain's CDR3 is CASSRDYQQETQYF. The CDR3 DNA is TGTGCCAGCAGTCGGGACTACCAACAAGAGACCCAGTACTTC.

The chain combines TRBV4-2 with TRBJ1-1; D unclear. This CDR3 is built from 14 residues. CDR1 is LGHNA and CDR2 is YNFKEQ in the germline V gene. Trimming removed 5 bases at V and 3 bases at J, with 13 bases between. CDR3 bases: TGTGCCAGCAGCTCCCAACTAAGGGACACTGAAGCTTTCTTT. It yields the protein CASSSQLRDTEAFF.

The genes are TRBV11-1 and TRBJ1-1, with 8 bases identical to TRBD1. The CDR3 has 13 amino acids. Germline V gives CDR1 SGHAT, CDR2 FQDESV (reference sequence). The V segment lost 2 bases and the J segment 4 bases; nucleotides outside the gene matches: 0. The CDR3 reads CASSLTGGTEAFF. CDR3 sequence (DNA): TGTGCCAGCAGCTTAACAGGGGGCACTGAAGCTTTCTTT. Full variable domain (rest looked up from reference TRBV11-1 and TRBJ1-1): EAEVAQSPRYKITEKSQAVAFWCDPISGHATLYWYRQILGQGPELLVQFQDESVVDDSQLPKDRFSAERLKGVDSTLKIQPAELGDSAMYLCASSLTGGTEAFFGQGTRLTVV.

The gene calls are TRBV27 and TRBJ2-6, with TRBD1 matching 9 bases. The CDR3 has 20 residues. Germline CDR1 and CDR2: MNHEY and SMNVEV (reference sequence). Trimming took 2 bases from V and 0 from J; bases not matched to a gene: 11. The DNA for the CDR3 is TGTGCCAGCAGTTTAAGAGGGGACAGGGAAAGGGGCTCTGGGGCCAACGTCCTGACTTTC. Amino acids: CASSLRGDRERGSGANVLTF.

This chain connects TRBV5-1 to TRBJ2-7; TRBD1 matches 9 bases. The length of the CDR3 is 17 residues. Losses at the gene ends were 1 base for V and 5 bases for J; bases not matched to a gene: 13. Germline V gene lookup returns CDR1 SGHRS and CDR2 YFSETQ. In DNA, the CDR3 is TGCGCCAGCAGCTTGTTGTTTTCTGACAGGGGGGAAGACGAGCAGTACTTC. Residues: CASSLLFSDRGEDEQYF.

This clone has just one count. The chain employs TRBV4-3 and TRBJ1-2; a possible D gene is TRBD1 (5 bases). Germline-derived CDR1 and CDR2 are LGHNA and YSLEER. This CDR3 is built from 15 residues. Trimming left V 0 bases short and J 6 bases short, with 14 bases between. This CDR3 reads CASSQDRGVWNGYTF. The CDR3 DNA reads TGCGCCAGCAGCCAAGATCGGGGGGTTTGGAATGGCTACACCTTC.

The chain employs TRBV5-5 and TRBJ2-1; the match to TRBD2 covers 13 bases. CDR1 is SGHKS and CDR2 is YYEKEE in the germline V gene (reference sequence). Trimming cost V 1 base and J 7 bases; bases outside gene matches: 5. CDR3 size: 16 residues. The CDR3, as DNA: TGTGCCAGCAGCTTGCGGACTAGCGGGGGTGCTAATGAGCAGTTCTTC. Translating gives CASSLRTSGGANEQFF.

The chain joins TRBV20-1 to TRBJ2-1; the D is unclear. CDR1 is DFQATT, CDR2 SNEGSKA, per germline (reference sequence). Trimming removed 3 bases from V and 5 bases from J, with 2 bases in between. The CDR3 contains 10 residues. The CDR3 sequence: CSARNNEQFF. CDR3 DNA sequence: TGCAGTGCTAGGAACAATGAGCAGTTCTTC.

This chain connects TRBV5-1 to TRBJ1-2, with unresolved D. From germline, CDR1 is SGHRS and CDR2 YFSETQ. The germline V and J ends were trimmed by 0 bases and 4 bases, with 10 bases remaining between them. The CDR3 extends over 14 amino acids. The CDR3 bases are TGCGCCAGCAGCTTGGTGATGTATTCCTATGGCTACACCTTC. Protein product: CASSLVMYSYGYTF.

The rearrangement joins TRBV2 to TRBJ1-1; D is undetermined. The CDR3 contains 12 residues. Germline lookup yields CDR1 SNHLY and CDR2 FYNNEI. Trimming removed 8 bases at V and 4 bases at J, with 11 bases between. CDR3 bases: TGTGCCAGCCGAATGGGGAGCACTGAAGCTTTCTTT. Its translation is CASRMGSTEAFF.

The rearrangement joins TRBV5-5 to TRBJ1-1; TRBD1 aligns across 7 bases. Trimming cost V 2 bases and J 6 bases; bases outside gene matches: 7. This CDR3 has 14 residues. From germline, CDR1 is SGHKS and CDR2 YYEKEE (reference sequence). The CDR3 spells CASSFYERGPEAFF. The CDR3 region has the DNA TGTGCCAGCAGCTTTTACGAGAGGGGGCCTGAAGCTTTCTTT.

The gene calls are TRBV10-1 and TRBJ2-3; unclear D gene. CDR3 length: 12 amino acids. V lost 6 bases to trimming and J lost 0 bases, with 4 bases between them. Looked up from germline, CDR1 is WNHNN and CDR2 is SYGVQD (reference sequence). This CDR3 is CASSYSTDTQYF. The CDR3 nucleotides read TGCGCCAGCAGCTACAGCACAGATACGCAGTATTTT.

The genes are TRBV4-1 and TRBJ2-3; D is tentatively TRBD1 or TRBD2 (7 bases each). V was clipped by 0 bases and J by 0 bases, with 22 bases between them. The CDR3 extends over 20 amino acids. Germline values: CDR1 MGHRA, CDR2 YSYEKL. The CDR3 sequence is CASSQDPSSGGAVSTDTQYF. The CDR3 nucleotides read TGCGCCAGCAGCCAAGATCCTTCTTCAGGGGGGGCCGTGAGCACAGATACGCAGTATTTT.

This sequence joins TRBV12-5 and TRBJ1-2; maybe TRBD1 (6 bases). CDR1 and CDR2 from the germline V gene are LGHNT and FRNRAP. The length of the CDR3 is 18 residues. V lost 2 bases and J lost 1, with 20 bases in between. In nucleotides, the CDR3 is TGTGCTAGTGGTTTGCCCCCCCACTACAGGGTAGGTAACTATGGCTACACCTTC. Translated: CASGLPPHYRVGNYGYTF.

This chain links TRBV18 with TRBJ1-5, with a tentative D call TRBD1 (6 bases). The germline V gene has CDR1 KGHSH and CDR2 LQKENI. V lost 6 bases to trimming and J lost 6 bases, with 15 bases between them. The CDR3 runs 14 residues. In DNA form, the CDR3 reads TGTGCCAGCTCCCGGGGGCCAGAGGGTCAGCCCCAGCATTTT. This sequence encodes CASSRGPEGQPQHF.

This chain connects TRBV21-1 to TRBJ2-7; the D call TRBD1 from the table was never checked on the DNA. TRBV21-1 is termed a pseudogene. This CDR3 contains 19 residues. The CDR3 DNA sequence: TGTGCCAGCAGCAAAGAGGGGGGGGAAATGGGACAGGGACGATACGAGCAGTACTTC. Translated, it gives CASSKEGGEMGQGRYEQYF.

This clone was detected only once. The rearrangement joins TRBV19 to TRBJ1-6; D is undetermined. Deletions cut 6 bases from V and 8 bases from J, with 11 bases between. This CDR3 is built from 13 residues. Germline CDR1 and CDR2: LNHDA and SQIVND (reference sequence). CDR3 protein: CASRGRADSPLHF. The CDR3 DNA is TGTGCCAGTAGGGGAAGGGCGGATTCACCCCTCCACTTT.

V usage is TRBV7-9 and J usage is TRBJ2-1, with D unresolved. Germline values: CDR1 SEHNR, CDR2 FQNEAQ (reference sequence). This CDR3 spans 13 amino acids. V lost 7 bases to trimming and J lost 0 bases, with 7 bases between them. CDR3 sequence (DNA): TGTGCCAGCACCTTTAGCTCCTACAATGAGCAGTTCTTC. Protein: CASTFSSYNEQFF.

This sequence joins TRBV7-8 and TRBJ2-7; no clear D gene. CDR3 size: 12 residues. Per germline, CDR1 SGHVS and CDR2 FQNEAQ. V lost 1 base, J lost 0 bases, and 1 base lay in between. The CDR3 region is CASSLVSYEQYF. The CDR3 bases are TGTGCCAGCAGCTTAGTCTCCTACGAGCAGTACTTC.